The 9 T cell receptor beta chains reported below all come from one sample, sequenced in a study of technical replicates of blood from a handful of donors. TCRdb's table, derived via immunoSEQ multiplex PCR, lists solely in-frame clones and lacks some. Here the sample spans 50,000 to 70,000 clones, 90% to 95% being singletons. Sample: PBMCs. These receptors originate from a human donor in good health. Some clones in this sample may be carry-over from other donors' samples.

J is TRBJ2-5 and V is TRBV7-9, with 7 bases fitting TRBD1. The V gene's germline CDR1 is SEHNR and CDR2 FQNEAQ (reference sequence). This CDR3 has 13 residues. V lost 5 bases, J lost 2 bases, and 2 bases stayed unmatched. The CDR3 sequence: CASSRGQQETQYF. CDR3 nucleotide sequence: TGTGCCAGCAGCCGGGGACAGCAAGAGACCCAGTACTTC.

Regarding this clone: The junction does not match germline at one end; this may be a read error. The sample holds other DNA sequences that translate to the same CDR3. The genes are TRBV7-9 and TRBJ2-7, with TRBD2 identical over 10 bases. Germline V gene lookup returns CDR1 SEHNR and CDR2 FQNEAQ (reference sequence). CDR3 length: 15 residues. The CDR3 here is CASSLASGGTYEQYF. CDR3 nucleotides: TGTGCCAGCAGCCTAGCTAGCGGGGGAACCTACGAGCAGTACTTC.

The gene calls are TRBV5-1 and TRBJ2-7, with D perhaps matching TRBD2 (6 bases). Per the germline V gene, CDR1 is SGHRS and CDR2 is YFSETQ. Trimming removed 0 bases from V and 4 bases from J, with 11 bases in between. This CDR3 spans 14 amino acids. In DNA form, the CDR3 reads TGCGCCAGCAGCTTGGCGACTAGTGGATACGAGCAGTACTTC. This codes for CASSLATSGYEQYF.

This clone showed up just once. V and J are TRBV5-6 and TRBJ1-2, with 9 bases that match TRBD1. Per the germline V gene, CDR1 is SGHDT and CDR2 is YYEEEE. V shed 5 bases, J shed 6 bases, and the junction held 11 bases outside the gene matches. There are 15 residues in the CDR3. The CDR3 DNA is TGTGCCAGCAGTTTACCGGGACAGGGTTTGCATGGCTACACCTTC. Translated, it gives CASSLPGQGLHGYTF.

The rearrangement links TRBV10-3 to TRBJ2-2; 9 nucleotides line up with TRBD2. Trimming at V came to 5 bases and at J to 2 bases, leaving 12 bases not matched to a gene. The V gene's germline CDR1 is ENHRY and CDR2 SYGVKD. The CDR3 is 18 amino acids. The CDR3 bases are TGTGCCATCAGTCCTCGGCGGGGGGGTGTTCCAAACACCGGGGAGCTGTTTTTT. It translates to CAISPRRGGVPNTGELFF.

The V and J genes are TRBV7-2 and TRBJ2-1; 7 nucleotides line up with TRBD2. The V segment lost 5 bases and the J segment 4 bases; nucleotides outside the gene matches: 8. The CDR3 consists of 15 residues. The germline V gene has CDR1 SGHTA and CDR2 FQGNSA. CDR3 in DNA: TGTGCCAGCAGCCCGATAGGACTAGAGTACAATGAGCAGTTCTTC. Translating it yields CASSPIGLEYNEQFF. Drawing the rest from reference TRBV7-2 and TRBJ2-1, the complete variable domain is GAGVSQSPSNKVTEKGKDVELRCDPISGHTALYWYRQSLGQGLEFLIYFQGNSAPDKSGLPSDRFSAERTGGSVSTLTIQRTQQEDSAVYLCASSPIGLEYNEQFFGPGTRLTVL.

The V and J genes are TRBV5-1 and TRBJ2-7; TRBD2 is a possible D gene (6 bases). CDR1 is SGHRS and CDR2 is YFSETQ in the germline V gene. This CDR3 comprises 14 residues. V lost 4 bases, J lost 4 bases, and 15 bases lay in between. CDR3 protein: CASSLSGVGYEQYF. In DNA, the CDR3 is TGCGCCAGCAGCCTCTCGGGGGTAGGGTACGAGCAGTACTTC.

The chain joins TRBV5-8 to TRBJ1-1; TRBD1 matches 10 bases. The V gene's germline CDR1 is SGHTS and CDR2 YDEGEE. Trimming cost V 2 bases and J 4 bases; bases outside gene matches: 2. This CDR3 has 14 residues. The CDR3 loop reads CASSLRTGGTEAFF. The CDR3 nucleotides are TGTGCCAGCAGCTTAAGGACAGGGGGCACTGAAGCTTTCTTT.

This clone was observed a few times. The genes are TRBV19 and TRBJ1-1; 8 bases fit TRBD1. The CDR3 has 13 amino acids. Trimming removed 6 bases from V and 1 base from J; junction bases left unmatched: 1. CDR1 LNHDA and CDR2 SQIVND come from the germline V gene (reference sequence). In DNA, the CDR3 is TGTGCCAGTAGAACAGGGGGGAACACTGAAGCTTTCTTT. This codes for CASRTGGNTEAFF.